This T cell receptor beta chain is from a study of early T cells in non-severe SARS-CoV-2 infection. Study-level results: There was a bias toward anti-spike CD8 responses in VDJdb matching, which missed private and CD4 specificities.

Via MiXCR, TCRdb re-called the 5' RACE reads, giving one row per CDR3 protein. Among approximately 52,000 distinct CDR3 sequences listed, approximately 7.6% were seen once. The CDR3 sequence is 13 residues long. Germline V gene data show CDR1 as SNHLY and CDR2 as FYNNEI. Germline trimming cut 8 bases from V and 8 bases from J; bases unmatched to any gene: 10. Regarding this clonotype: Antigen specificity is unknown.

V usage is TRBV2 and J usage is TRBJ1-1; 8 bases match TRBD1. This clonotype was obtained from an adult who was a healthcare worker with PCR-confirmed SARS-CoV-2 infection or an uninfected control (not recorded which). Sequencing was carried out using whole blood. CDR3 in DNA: TGTGCCAGCCCCCAGGGGGCGAATGAGGAAGCTTTCTTT. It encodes CASPQGANEEAFF.